This T cell receptor (beta chain) was recorded in a study of a mutant IDH1 vaccine in newly diagnosed glioma. Study summary: In weeks 1, 3, 5, 7, 11, 15, 19 and 23, patients were immunized, eight times in all. Patients got their first vaccination 4-6 weeks after radiotherapy alone, or with temozolomide cycles. Treated individuals were about 62% male and roughly 40% female, averaging about 37 years of age. General study points: Apparently, pseudoprogression bore no relation to changes among the top peripheral T cell clonotypes.

Details on this clone: Its cognate antigen is unknown.

TCRdb's copy holds only in-frame clones and misses some; the assay was immunoSEQ multiplex PCR. The profile shows roughly 62,000 clones, 84% of them singletons. CDR1 SGHNT and CDR2 YYREEE come from the germline V gene (reference sequence). Trimming removed 4 bases from V and 0 bases from J; junction bases left unmatched: 7. CDR3 length: 19 residues. Indicated time point: week 5, during vaccination. Alongside topical imiquimod, each dose of vaccine comprised 300 ug of mutant IDH1 20-mer peptide. This material consisted of PBMCs, taken from a glioma patient whose treatment included an IDH1 peptide vaccine. The TCR was taken from a woman aged 50 to 60 with glioma. The chain carries TRBV5-4 and TRBJ2-1; 16 nucleotides agree with TRBD2. CDR3 coding DNA: TGTGCCAGCAGCAGCCCGGGACTAGCGGGGGGGAGCTCCTACAATGAGCAGTTCTTC. It specifies CASSSPGLAGGSSYNEQFF.